One and the same sample provided the 29 T cell receptor beta chains below, sequenced in a study of cytomegalovirus exposure and HLA in healthy donors. PCR amplification relied on 60 Vbeta primers (plus 13 Jbeta primers). Sequencing was performed with immunoSEQ multiplex PCR; in TCRdb, only in-frame clones are kept and a portion is missing. The specimen's table records around 65,000 clones. The sample was PBMCs. The source of these receptors is a man aged 25-40 years in good health and CMV-seropositive.

The chain links TRBV18 to TRBJ1-5, with 9 bases lining up with TRBD1. The V gene end was trimmed by 3 bases and the J gene end by 4 bases; junction bases not matched to a gene: 4. Germline CDR1 reads KGHSH; CDR2 reads LQKENI. This CDR3 spans 15 amino acids. The CDR3 region has the DNA TGTGCCAGCTCACCCCGGGACAGGGCTAATCAGCCCCAGCATTTT. Translating it yields CASSPRDRANQPQHF.

This clone registers medium-sized (0.01 to 0.1%) by frequency. The chain employs TRBV2 and TRBJ1-3, with TRBD1 identical over 7 bases. V lost 8 bases, J lost 4 bases, and 8 bases stayed unmatched. The CDR3 runs to 14 residues. Looked up from germline, CDR1 is SNHLY and CDR2 is FYNNEI. Here the CDR3 DNA reads TGTGCCAGCGGAGGGGGCGCGATAGGAAACACCATATATTTT. It encodes CASGGGAIGNTIYF.

The chain uses TRBV6-1 and TRBJ2-7, with 7 bases identical to TRBD1. The CDR3 has 14 residues. Germline V CDR1 and CDR2: MNHNS, SASEGT. V was clipped by 7 bases and J by 3 bases; unmatched bases: 9. The CDR3 region is CASKQGPNNYEQYF. The DNA for the CDR3 is TGTGCCAGCAAACAGGGGCCTAATAACTACGAGCAGTACTTC.

The chain carries TRBV9 and TRBJ2-2, with D possibly TRBD2 on 6 matching bases. The CDR3 has 14 residues. Germline CDR1 SGDLS, CDR2 YYNGEE. V was trimmed by 7 bases and J by 5 bases, leaving 15 bases between them. The DNA of the CDR3 is TGTGCCAGCGGACCGGAGGGGCGAACCGGGGAGCTGTTTTTT. It encodes CASGPEGRTGELFF.

Worth noting for this clone: Compared with germline, one end of the junction differs, possibly owing to a read error. The rearrangement uses TRBV7-9 and TRBJ1-6, with a tentative D call TRBD1 (5 bases). Germline V gives CDR1 SEHNR, CDR2 FQNEAQ (reference sequence). This CDR3 is 14 amino acids long. The CDR3 DNA follows: TGTGCCAGCAGCTTAGGGGGGGTAGGTTCACACCTCCACTTT. Translation gives CASSLGGVGSHLHF.

V is TRBV11-3 and J is TRBJ2-1, with TRBD2 matching over 10 bases. This CDR3 spans 17 amino acids. The germline CDR1 and CDR2 sequences are SGHNT and YENEEA. V lost 1 base and J lost 5; bases outside the gene matches: 8. The CDR3 spells CASSLASSGRGDNEQFF. The CDR3 nucleotides read TGTGCCAGCAGCTTAGCATCTAGCGGGAGAGGGGACAATGAGCAGTTCTTC.

V and J are TRBV19 and TRBJ2-1; maybe TRBD2 (7 bases). This CDR3 region has 14 residues. Germline CDR1 is LNHDA and CDR2 is SQIVND (reference sequence). Trimming shortened V by 3 bases and J by 8 bases, and 14 bases separated the two germline ends. CDR3 DNA: TGTGCCAGTAGTATCGGCGGGGGCAACTATGAGCAGTTCTTC. Encoded protein: CASSIGGGNYEQFF.

This chain links TRBV6-1 with TRBJ2-6; tentatively, D is TRBD1 (5 bases). V lost 6 bases to trimming and J lost 0 bases, with 9 bases between them. The V gene's germline CDR1 is MNHNS and CDR2 SASEGT. The CDR3 is 15 amino acids. In nucleotides, the CDR3 is TGTGCCAGCAGGAGAGACAGCTCTGGGGCCAACGTCCTGACTTTC. Residues: CASRRDSSGANVLTF.

The V and J genes are TRBV9 and TRBJ2-5, with 7 bases lining up with TRBD1. V lost 0 bases and J lost 1; bases outside the gene matches: 9. CDR1 is SGDLS and CDR2 is YYNGEE in the germline V gene. The CDR3 loop spans 17 amino acids. The CDR3 nucleotides read TGTGCCAGCAGCGTAGGGGCCGGGACAGCGACCCAAGAGACCCAGTACTTC. Translated, it gives CASSVGAGTATQETQYF.

The CDR3: CASSLAQGRTDTQYF. For the CDR3, the DNA is TGTGCCAGCAGCTTGGCTCAGGGGAGAACAGATACGCAGTATTTT. This rearrangement joins TRBV5-4 to TRBJ2-3; D is perhaps TRBD1 (6 bases). The germline V gene has CDR1 SGHNT and CDR2 YYREEE (reference sequence). Trimming took off 0 bases at V and 3 bases at J, with 11 bases between the two ends. The CDR3 has 15 amino acids.

J is TRBJ2-2 and V is TRBV5-1, with 8 bases identical to TRBD2. The V gene end was trimmed by 0 bases and the J gene end by 4 bases; junction bases not matched to a gene: 5. Germline CDR1 SGHRS, CDR2 YFSETQ. The CDR3 is 16 residues long. CDR3 DNA sequence: TGCGCCAGCAGCTTGGACGGGGGGGCCCTCACCGGGGAGCTGTTTTTT. This codes for CASSLDGGALTGELFF.

This chain uses TRBV9 with TRBJ1-1; D is ambiguous. This CDR3 contains 13 residues. Looked up from germline, CDR1 is SGDLS and CDR2 is YYNGEE. Trimming left V 1 base short and J 2 bases short, with 6 bases between. CDR3 sequence (DNA): TGTGCCAGCAGCGTACCTACCAACACTGAAGCTTTCTTT. Translating it yields CASSVPTNTEAFF.

This chain joins TRBV4-1 and TRBJ2-5, with a possible D match to TRBD1 (5 bases). V lost 1 base and J lost 7, with 16 bases in between. The CDR3 length is 15 residues. Germline V gene data show CDR1 as MGHRA and CDR2 as YSYEKL. The CDR3 DNA reads as TGCGCCAGCAGCCAAGTACGAAAGGGGTTGGGGACCCAGTACTTC. It specifies CASSQVRKGLGTQYF.

J is TRBJ1-4 and V is TRBV19, with D unresolved. Trimming cost V 7 bases and J 0 bases, with 9 bases left between them. The germline gives CDR1 LNHDA, CDR2 SQIVND (reference sequence). The CDR3 spans 14 residues. CDR3 region: CASNYRATNEKLFF. As DNA, the CDR3 is TGTGCCAGTAACTACCGGGCAACTAATGAAAAACTGTTTTTT.

The chain links TRBV6-5 to TRBJ2-5; 7 bases agree with TRBD2. Germline CDR1 MNHEY, CDR2 SVGAGI. CDR3 size: 16 residues. The ends lost 0 bases at V and 4 bases at J; junction bases unmatched: 8. For the CDR3, the DNA is TGTGCCAGCAGTTACTCGGCTAGAGGGAGGGCAGAGACCCAGTACTTC. Translation gives CASSYSARGRAETQYF.

The chain combines TRBV28 with TRBJ2-7, with D tentatively TRBD1 (6 bases). V was clipped by 6 bases and J by 7 bases, with 25 bases between them. The germline CDR1 and CDR2 sequences are MDHEN and SYDVKM. The CDR3 is 16 residues long. The CDR3 DNA follows: TGTGCCAGCAGCCCAACAGGACAGCCAGCGTATAGGGAGCAGTACTTC. Translating gives CASSPTGQPAYREQYF.

The gene calls are TRBV18 and TRBJ2-1; D may be TRBD1 (5 bases). CDR1 and CDR2 from the germline V gene are KGHSH and LQKENI. The CDR3 runs to 15 residues. Trimming stripped 0 bases from V and 5 bases from J, with 11 bases between. The CDR3 DNA follows: TGTGCCAGCTCACCACCTGACAGCGCTGACAATGAGCAGTTCTTC. Protein product: CASSPPDSADNEQFF.

This chain connects TRBV11-3 to TRBJ2-3; D uncertain. The CDR3 extends over 12 amino acids. Germline V gene sequence: CDR1 SGHNT, CDR2 YENEEA. Trimming took off 3 bases at V and 11 bases at J, with 12 bases between the two ends. CDR3 in DNA: TGTGCCAGCAGCTTTTCCGGGTCGGGGCAGTATTTT. This codes for CASSFSGSGQYF.

V is TRBV19 and J is TRBJ1-1; D remains unclear. The CDR3 has 11 residues. In germline, CDR1 is LNHDA, CDR2 SQIVND (reference sequence). Deletions cut 8 bases from V and 0 bases from J, with 4 bases between. CDR3 protein: CASEMNTEAFF. The CDR3 coding sequence is TGTGCCAGTGAGATGAACACTGAAGCTTTCTTT.

The J gene is TRBJ1-4, the V gene TRBV2; possibly TRBD1 for D (6 bases). V lost 1 base to trimming and J lost 8 bases, with 11 bases between them. Germline CDR1 and CDR2: SNHLY and FYNNEI. The CDR3 is 14 amino acids. The CDR3 spells CASSEGQRGEKLFF. The CDR3 DNA is TGTGCCAGCAGTGAAGGGCAGAGGGGGGAAAAACTGTTTTTT.

This sequence joins TRBV12-5 and TRBJ2-7, with D perhaps TRBD1 (5 bases). With 7 bases removed from V and 2 bases from J, the gap between germline ends came to 12 bases. CDR1 and CDR2 from the germline V gene are LGHNT and FRNRAP. The CDR3 sequence is 13 residues long. CDR3 residues: CASVPDSAYEQYF. DNA for the CDR3: TGTGCTAGTGTCCCCGACAGCGCCTACGAGCAGTACTTC.

This chain joins TRBV7-2 and TRBJ1-2, with D unresolved. Germline CDR1 SGHTA, CDR2 FQGNSA. The CDR3 is 14 residues long. V was trimmed by 1 base and J by 8 bases, leaving 14 bases between them. CDR3 in DNA: TGTGCCAGCAGCTTAGTCCCGGAGAGACGGGGCTACACCTTC. Encoded protein: CASSLVPERRGYTF.

The gene calls are TRBV19 and TRBJ1-2; D remains ambiguous. This CDR3 is built from 13 residues. CDR1 is LNHDA and CDR2 is SQIVND in the germline V gene (reference sequence). V lost 5 bases, J lost 3 bases, and 10 bases lay in between. The CDR3 protein is CASSQGSYYGYTF. CDR3 sequence (DNA): TGTGCCAGTAGTCAAGGGAGCTACTATGGCTACACCTTC.

The chain joins TRBV14 to TRBJ2-7; D call uncertain. The CDR3 consists of 16 residues. The V end lost 4 bases, the J end lost 2 bases, and 18 bases lay between the germline ends. Germline V gene lookup returns CDR1 SGHDN and CDR2 FVKESK. The CDR3, as DNA: TGTGCCAGCAGCCTTAAGCTGGGCAGGCTCGCCTACGAGCAGTACTTC. It encodes CASSLKLGRLAYEQYF. Supplemented by reference TRBV14 and TRBJ2-7, the full variable domain reads EAGVTQFPSHSVIEKGQTVTLRCDPISGHDNLYWYRRVMGKEIKFLLHFVKESKQDESGMPNNRFLAERTGGTYSTLKVQPAELEDSGVYFCASSLKLGRLAYEQYFGPGTRLTVT.

V and J are TRBV7-9 and TRBJ2-7; 7 positions agree with TRBD1. V gave up 1 base and J gave up 5 bases; unmatched junction bases: 2. Germline CDR1 is SEHNR and CDR2 is FQNEAQ (reference sequence). The CDR3 loop spans 13 amino acids. The CDR3 sequence: CASSLDRGHEQYF. CDR3 bases: TGTGCCAGCAGCTTAGACAGGGGTCACGAGCAGTACTTC.

The V gene is TRBV5-4, the J gene TRBJ2-6, with a weak D call TRBD1 (5 bases). V lost 2 bases, J lost 2 bases, and 11 bases lay in between. CDR1 and CDR2 from the germline V gene are SGHNT and YYREEE (reference sequence). The CDR3 length is 16 residues. For the CDR3, the DNA is TGTGCCAGCAGCTTTCAGGGTCTCGCTGGGGCCAACGTCCTGACTTTC. This gives the protein CASSFQGLAGANVLTF.

CDR3 amino acids: CATFPRGTGSSTDEQYF. The CDR3 DNA follows: TGTGCCACCTTCCCTCGCGGGACAGGGTCGAGTACGGACGAGCAGTACTTC. The chain combines TRBV10-3 with TRBJ2-7, with TRBD1 matching 9 bases. The length of the CDR3 is 17 residues. The J segment lost 5 bases and the V segment lost 10 bases, leaving 21 bases of the junction unmatched. Germline values: CDR1 ENHRY, CDR2 SYGVKD.

Here the CDR3 reads CASNIDSSYNSPLHF. The CDR3 DNA sequence: TGTGCCAGCAACATTGACAGCTCCTATAATTCACCCCTCCACTTT. The rearrangement joins TRBV2 to TRBJ1-6; D might be TRBD1 (5 bases). CDR3 length: 15 amino acids. Between the trimmed V and J ends, which lost 7 bases and 0 bases, there was a span of 10 bases. Germline CDR1 reads SNHLY; CDR2 reads FYNNEI.

This chain links TRBV6-5 with TRBJ1-6; 9 nucleotides line up with TRBD1. The trim removed 6 bases at V and 9 bases at J, leaving 9 bases unmatched. The CDR3 extends over 15 amino acids. In germline, CDR1 is MNHEY, CDR2 SVGAGI. CDR3 nucleotides: TGTGCCAGCAGCCACGAAGAGACAGGGGGTTCACCCCTCCACTTT. Residues: CASSHEETGGSPLHF.